Shown below are 28 T cell receptor beta chains from a single sample sequenced in a study of blood T cell repertoires in COVID-19 (dated by TCRdb to the early 2020s). Receptor amplification or capture employed the immunoSEQ multiplex PCR assay. TCRdb mirrors the immuneACCESS table, restricted to in-frame sequences. Some clones are absent from its copies; in checked studies, under half trace to an unresolved V gene, and the reason for the others is unknown. Here the sample has around 220,000 clones; roughly 88% occur a single time. The ten largest clones capture about 15% of the sample. The specimen sequenced was PBMCs or T cells enriched from blood (not recorded which). These receptors were taken from a woman aged 50 to 60 with acute COVID-19.

The rearrangement joins TRBV27 to TRBJ2-1, with 11 nucleotides matching TRBD1. The CDR3 runs to 15 residues. The trim removed 5 bases at V and 9 bases at J, leaving 9 bases unmatched. Germline CDR1 reads MNHEY; CDR2 reads SMNVEV (reference sequence). Here the CDR3 reads CASSPWDRGTGEQFF. The CDR3 DNA reads as TGTGCCAGCAGTCCCTGGGACAGGGGGACGGGTGAGCAGTTCTTC.

The chain combines TRBV6-5 with TRBJ1-2; maybe TRBD1 (5 bases). V lost 2 bases and J lost 6, with 10 bases in between. Germline CDR1 reads MNHEY; CDR2 reads SVGAGI. The CDR3 runs 13 residues. CDR3 sequence (DNA): TGTGCCAGCAGTTACGCCAGGGCTGATGGCTACACCTTC. Its protein is CASSYARADGYTF.

In regard to this clone: Different DNA sequences within this sample yield the same CDR3. V is TRBV7-2 and J is TRBJ2-5, with D perhaps TRBD2 (5 bases). V was cut by 1 base and J by 1 base, with 7 bases left in between. Per the germline V gene, CDR1 is SGHTA and CDR2 is FQGNSA. The CDR3 covers 14 residues. The CDR3 region has the DNA TGTGCCAGCAGCTTAGTCGGACTCCAAGAGACCCAGTACTTC. This codes for CASSLVGLQETQYF.

A note on this clone: A far larger clone differs by one base, so this is likely a read error. The chain is built from TRBV7-2 and TRBJ2-3, with TRBD2 matching over 7 bases. This CDR3 is 14 amino acids long. The J segment lost 6 bases and the V segment lost 5 bases, leaving 8 bases of the junction unmatched. Germline lookup yields CDR1 SGHTA and CDR2 FQGNSA. CDR3 bases: TGTGCCAGCAGCGGGGGGGAGGGGTGGGATACGCAGTATTTT. This gives the protein CASSGGEGWDTQYF.

This sequence joins TRBV10-3 and TRBJ1-3; a weak D match, TRBD1 (5 bases). CDR1 ENHRY and CDR2 SYGVKD come from the germline V gene. The germline V and J ends were trimmed by 4 bases and 1 base, with 14 bases remaining between them. The CDR3 loop spans 16 amino acids. The CDR3 nucleotides are TGTGCCATCAGTGGGGGCATCACAGGTTCTGGAAACACCATATATTTT. Protein product: CAISGGITGSGNTIYF.

This chain uses TRBV6-1 with TRBJ2-3; 9 bases agree with TRBD2. Trimming removed 3 bases from V and 2 bases from J; junction bases left unmatched: 9. Germline CDR1 MNHNS, CDR2 SASEGT. The CDR3 covers 17 residues. CDR3 residues: CASSETRLAALTDTQYF. The CDR3 region has the DNA TGTGCCAGCAGTGAGACCAGACTAGCGGCCCTCACAGATACGCAGTATTTT.

The CDR3: CASSRSPLGQIDNEQFF. CDR3 bases: TGCGCCAGCAGCCGCTCACCCCTTGGGCAGATCGACAATGAGCAGTTCTTC. The J gene is TRBJ2-1, the V gene TRBV4-1; no definite D call. This CDR3 is built from 17 residues. In germline, CDR1 is MGHRA, CDR2 YSYEKL. The V end lost 4 bases, the J end lost 5 bases, and 21 bases lay between the germline ends.

The V and J genes are TRBV18 and TRBJ1-1; a weak D match, TRBD1 (6 bases). V lost 3 bases, J lost 4 bases, and 12 bases lay in between. This CDR3 region has 14 residues. Germline-derived CDR1 and CDR2 are KGHSH and LQKENI. This CDR3 reads CASSPQGLRTEAFF. CDR3 bases: TGTGCCAGCTCACCTCAGGGGCTTCGCACTGAAGCTTTCTTT.

The chain combines TRBV7-2 with TRBJ2-5; no clear D. Per the germline V gene, CDR1 is SGHTA and CDR2 is FQGNSA. The CDR3 spans 17 residues. The V end was cut by 2 bases, the J end by 1 base, with 17 bases between. The CDR3 region is CASSLKALLVFQETQYF. CDR3 sequence (DNA): TGTGCCAGCAGCTTAAAAGCACTCCTGGTTTTCCAAGAGACCCAGTACTTC.

V is TRBV28 and J is TRBJ2-7; D is perhaps TRBD2 (6 bases). Trimming left V 8 bases short and J 3 bases short, with 17 bases between. This CDR3 contains 14 residues. The V gene's germline CDR1 is MDHEN and CDR2 SYDVKM. In DNA, the CDR3 is TGTGCCAGCGGGCTGGCGGGATCCAGCTACGAGCAGTACTTC. It codes for CASGLAGSSYEQYF. Full variable domain (remainder filled in from reference TRBV28 and TRBJ2-7): DVKVTQSSRYLVKRTGEKVFLECVQDMDHENMFWYRQDPGLGLRLIYFSYDVKMKEKGDIPEGYSVSREKKERFSLILESASTNQTSMYLCASGLAGSSYEQYFGPGTRLTVT.

This clone was observed once. The chain employs TRBV5-1 and TRBJ2-3; 7 positions match TRBD1. The J segment lost 8 bases and the V segment lost 4 bases, leaving 16 bases of the junction unmatched. The CDR3 loop spans 16 amino acids. Germline CDR1 reads SGHRS; CDR2 reads YFSETQ. CDR3 sequence: CASSVPGQPFTGTQYF. In DNA, the CDR3 is TGCGCCAGCAGCGTCCCGGGACAGCCTTTTACCGGTACGCAGTATTTT. The whole variable domain, remainder taken from reference TRBV5-1 and TRBJ2-3, is KAGVTQTPRYLIKTRGQQVTLSCSPISGHRSVSWYQQTPGQGLQFLFEYFSETQRNKGNFPGRFSGRQFSNSRSEMNVSTLELGDSALYLCASSVPGQPFTGTQYFGPGTRLTVL.

This chain uses TRBV30 with TRBJ1-2; D remains unclear. The V end was cut by 1 base, the J end by 0 bases, with 6 bases between. This CDR3 is built from 13 residues. CDR1 GTSNPN and CDR2 SVGIG come from the germline V gene (reference sequence). CDR3 amino acids: CAWSGATNYGYTF. The CDR3 DNA reads TGTGCCTGGAGTGGGGCTACTAACTATGGCTACACCTTC.

V is TRBV2 and J is TRBJ2-7, with 8 bases fitting TRBD1. The CDR3 length is 14 residues. Germline CDR1 SNHLY, CDR2 FYNNEI. Trimming removed 6 bases from V and 4 bases from J; junction bases left unmatched: 8. The CDR3 region has the DNA TGTGCCAGCAGCGCCGGGACAGGACAGTACGAGCAGTACTTC. It translates to CASSAGTGQYEQYF.

The rearrangement uses TRBV28 and TRBJ1-1; maybe TRBD1 (5 bases). The CDR3 is made up of 15 amino acids. V lost 6 bases, J lost 0 bases, and 14 bases lay in between. Per the germline V gene, CDR1 is MDHEN and CDR2 is SYDVKM. CDR3 sequence: CASRGLTEMNTEAFF. CDR3 DNA sequence: TGTGCCAGCAGGGGCTTGACAGAAATGAACACTGAAGCTTTCTTT.

The chain is built from TRBV11-2 and TRBJ2-7, with TRBD1 matching 7 bases. The CDR3 is made up of 16 amino acids. The V segment lost 1 base and the J segment 2 bases; nucleotides outside the gene matches: 8. Germline V CDR1 and CDR2: SGHAT, FQNNGV. The CDR3 sequence: CASSLAEQGSTYEQYF. The CDR3, as DNA: TGTGCCAGCAGCTTAGCCGAACAGGGGTCGACCTACGAGCAGTACTTC.

The chain has TRBV4-3 and TRBJ2-1; 8 nucleotides align to TRBD2. This CDR3 has 14 amino acids. V lost 0 bases and J lost 9; bases outside the gene matches: 4. Germline CDR1 and CDR2: LGHNA and YSLEER. The CDR3 loop is CASSQDGLAGEQFF. In DNA, the CDR3 is TGCGCCAGCAGCCAAGATGGACTAGCCGGTGAGCAGTTCTTC.

The genes are TRBV5-1 and TRBJ2-3; D is possibly TRBD2 (6 bases). Germline V gene data show CDR1 as SGHRS and CDR2 as YFSETQ. There are 16 residues in the CDR3. The V and J ends lost 0 bases and 3 bases respectively, with 14 bases between them. For the CDR3, the DNA is TGCGCCAGCAGCTTGGTTTTGACGGGGGAAACAGATACGCAGTATTTT. Protein product: CASSLVLTGETDTQYF.

The CDR3 protein is CASSSLAETGELFF. CDR3 nucleotides: TGCGCCAGCAGCTCACTAGCGGAAACCGGGGAGCTGTTTTTT. This sequence joins TRBV5-1 and TRBJ2-2; the match to TRBD2 covers 8 bases. Losses at the gene ends were 3 bases for V and 5 bases for J; bases not matched to a gene: 3. The germline gives CDR1 SGHRS, CDR2 YFSETQ. The CDR3 spans 14 residues.

The chain couples TRBV5-1 to TRBJ2-7; D unresolved. CDR1 is SGHRS, CDR2 YFSETQ, per germline. CDR3 length equals 13 residues. With 1 base removed from V and 0 bases from J, the gap between germline ends came to 5 bases. CDR3 in amino acids: CASSLHSSYEQYF. The CDR3 DNA reads TGCGCCAGCAGCTTGCACAGCTCCTACGAGCAGTACTTC.

The chain uses TRBV30 and TRBJ2-7; maybe TRBD2 (5 bases). This CDR3 is 14 amino acids long. The V end lost 5 bases, the J end lost 4 bases, and 18 bases lay between the germline ends. CDR1 is GTSNPN and CDR2 is SVGIG in the germline V gene (reference sequence). The CDR3 sequence is CAWGKWENGYEQYF. The CDR3 DNA is TGTGCCTGGGGGAAGTGGGAGAATGGGTACGAGCAGTACTTC.

The chain employs TRBV27 and TRBJ1-5; 9 positions agree with TRBD1. The CDR3 loop spans 17 amino acids. Trimming took 8 bases from V and 1 from J; bases not matched to a gene: 12. The germline V gene has CDR1 MNHEY and CDR2 SMNVEV (reference sequence). This CDR3 is CASGITGTGRSNQPQHF. The CDR3 DNA is TGTGCCAGCGGTATCACCGGGACAGGGAGAAGCAATCAGCCCCAGCATTTT.

The J gene is TRBJ2-7, the V gene TRBV28; D unresolved. Trimming cost V 4 bases and J 3 bases, with 7 bases left between them. This CDR3 contains 12 residues. CDR1 is MDHEN and CDR2 is SYDVKM in the germline V gene. The CDR3 sequence is CASSSVVYEQYF. CDR3 DNA: TGTGCCAGCAGTTCGGTAGTCTACGAGCAGTACTTC.

This clone came up a few times. The chain has TRBV5-4 and TRBJ2-2; 10 nucleotides match TRBD2. V was clipped by 2 bases and J by 7 bases; unmatched bases: 2. This CDR3 region has 14 residues. Germline V gene data show CDR1 as SGHNT and CDR2 as YYREEE (reference sequence). The CDR3 DNA reads as TGTGCCAGCAGCTTAGGACTAGCGGTCGGGGAGCTGTTTTTT. It translates to CASSLGLAVGELFF.

This chain joins TRBV6-5 and TRBJ1-6; D not resolved. Germline V lookup: CDR1 MNHEY, CDR2 SVGAGI. This CDR3 has 12 residues. The V gene lost 4 bases and the J gene lost 7 bases, with 5 bases spanning the gap. The CDR3 region is CASSFQNSPLHF. Here the CDR3 DNA reads TGTGCCAGCAGTTTCCAAAATTCACCCCTCCACTTT.

V and J are TRBV11-3 and TRBJ2-1; TRBD2 matches at 10 bases. The CDR3 consists of 15 residues. Germline V gives CDR1 SGHNT, CDR2 YENEEA. V gave up 3 bases and J gave up 6 bases; unmatched junction bases: 5. The CDR3 reads CASSFEAGGFNEQFF. DNA for the CDR3: TGTGCCAGCAGCTTTGAAGCGGGAGGGTTCAATGAGCAGTTCTTC.

CDR3 sequence: CASSEFQGPSHEQYF. CDR3 nucleotide sequence: TGTGCCAGCAGTGAGTTCCAGGGGCCTTCGCACGAGCAGTACTTC. V and J are TRBV2 and TRBJ2-7; a possible D gene is TRBD1 (6 bases). CDR1 is SNHLY and CDR2 is FYNNEI in the germline V gene. CDR3 length: 15 amino acids. V lost 3 bases and J 5 bases, leaving 17 bases between the germline ends.

V and J are TRBV19 and TRBJ2-2; tentatively, D is TRBD2 (6 bases). CDR3 length: 16 residues. The germline V gene encodes CDR1 LNHDA and CDR2 SQIVND (reference sequence). Trimming stripped 10 bases from V and 0 bases from J, with 18 bases between. CDR3 DNA: TGTGCCACCCTGGGCTATGGCGGGACGAACACCGGGGAGCTGTTTTTT. The encoded protein is CATLGYGGTNTGELFF.

The chain is built from TRBV5-1 and TRBJ2-5; TRBD2 might be the D (5 bases). V was trimmed by 2 bases and J by 3 bases, leaving 8 bases between them. The CDR3 is 13 amino acids. The germline V gene has CDR1 SGHRS and CDR2 YFSETQ. The CDR3: CASSLQAEETQYF. CDR3 DNA: TGCGCCAGCAGCTTACAAGCGGAAGAGACCCAGTACTTC.